In this sample, the clone carrying this T cell receptor (beta chain) is medium-sized. Germline V lookup: CDR1 SEHNR, CDR2 FQNEAQ (reference sequence). The CDR3 totals 17 residues. J was trimmed by 2 bases and V by 5 bases; bases with no gene match: 8. The sample is drawn from a study of PD-L1 blockade in urothelial cancer. Using immunoSEQ multiplex PCR, the repertoire was profiled, and TCRdb retains in-frame clones only, with some absent. The sample contains 40,000 to 55,000 clones, approximately 87% of which appear only once. This TCR was recovered from a man between 40 and 49 years old with urothelial cancer. The J gene is TRBJ2-1, the V gene TRBV7-9, with 11 bases aligning to TRBD2. Sample: PBMCs, taken around atezolizumab (anti-PD-L1) treatment. The CDR3 sequence is CASSPARLAGTYNEQFF. CDR3 DNA sequence: TGTGCCAGCAGCCCAGCCCGACTAGCGGGGACCTACAATGAGCAGTTCTTC.